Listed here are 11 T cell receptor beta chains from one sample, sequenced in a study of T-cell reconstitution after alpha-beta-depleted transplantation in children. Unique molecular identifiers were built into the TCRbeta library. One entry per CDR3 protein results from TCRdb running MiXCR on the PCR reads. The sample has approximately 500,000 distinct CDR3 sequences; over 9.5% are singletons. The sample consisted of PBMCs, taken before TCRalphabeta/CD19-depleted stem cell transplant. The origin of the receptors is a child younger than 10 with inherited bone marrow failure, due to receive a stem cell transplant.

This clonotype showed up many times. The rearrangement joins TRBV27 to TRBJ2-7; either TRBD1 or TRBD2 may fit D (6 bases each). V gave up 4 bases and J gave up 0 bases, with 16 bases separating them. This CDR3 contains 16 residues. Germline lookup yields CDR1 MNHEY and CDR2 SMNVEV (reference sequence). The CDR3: CASSSPMTGASYEQYF. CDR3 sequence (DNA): TGTGCCAGCAGTTCTCCTATGACGGGGGCCTCCTACGAGCAGTACTTC.

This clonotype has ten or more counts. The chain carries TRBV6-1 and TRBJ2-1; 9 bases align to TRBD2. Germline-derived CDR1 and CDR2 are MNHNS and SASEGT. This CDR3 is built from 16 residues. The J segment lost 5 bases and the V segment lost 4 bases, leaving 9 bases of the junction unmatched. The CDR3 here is CASSGSSGAVNNEQFF. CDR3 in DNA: TGTGCCAGCAGTGGCTCTAGCGGGGCCGTGAACAATGAGCAGTTCTTC.

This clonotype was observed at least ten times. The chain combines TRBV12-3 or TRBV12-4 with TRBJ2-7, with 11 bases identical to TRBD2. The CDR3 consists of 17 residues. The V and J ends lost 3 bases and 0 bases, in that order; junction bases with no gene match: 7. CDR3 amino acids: CASSLGLAGGLSYEQYF. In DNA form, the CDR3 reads TGTGCCAGCAGTTTGGGTCTAGCGGGGGGCCTCTCCTACGAGCAGTACTTC.

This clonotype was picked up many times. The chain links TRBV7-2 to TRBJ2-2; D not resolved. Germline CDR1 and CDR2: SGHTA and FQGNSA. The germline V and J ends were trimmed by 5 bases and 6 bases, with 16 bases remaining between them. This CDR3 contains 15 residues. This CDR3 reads CASSPRDPTAGELFF. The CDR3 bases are TGTGCCAGCAGCCCACGAGACCCTACGGCCGGGGAGCTGTTTTTT. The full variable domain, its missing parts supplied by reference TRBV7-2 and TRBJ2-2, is GAGVSQSPSNKVTEKGKDVELRCDPISGHTALYWYRQSLGQGLEFLIYFQGNSAPDKSGLPSDRFSAERTGGSVSTLTIQRTQQEDSAVYLCASSPRDPTAGELFFGEGSRLTVL.

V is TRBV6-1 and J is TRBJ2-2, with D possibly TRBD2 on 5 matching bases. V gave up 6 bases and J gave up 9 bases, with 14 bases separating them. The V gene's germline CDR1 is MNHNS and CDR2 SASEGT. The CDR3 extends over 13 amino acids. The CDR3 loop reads CASSKLDGRELFF. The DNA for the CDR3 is TGTGCCAGCAGCAAACTAGACGGGCGGGAGCTGTTTTTT.

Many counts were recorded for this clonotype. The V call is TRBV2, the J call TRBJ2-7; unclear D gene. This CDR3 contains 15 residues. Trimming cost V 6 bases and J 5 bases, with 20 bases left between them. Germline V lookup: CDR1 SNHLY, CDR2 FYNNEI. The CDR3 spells CASRTSPTPLHEQYF. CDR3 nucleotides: TGTGCCAGCAGGACCAGTCCCACCCCTCTCCACGAGCAGTACTTC.

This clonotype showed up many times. CDR3 sequence (DNA): TGTGCCAGCAGCCAAGGGTTTGAGGGTAAAACTGAAGCTTTCTTT. It is translated as CASSQGFEGKTEAFF. V is TRBV4-2 and J is TRBJ1-1; no firm D call. The CDR3 has 15 amino acids. The V end was cut by 1 base, the J end by 5 bases, with 14 bases between. Germline-derived CDR1 and CDR2 are LGHNA and YNFKEQ.

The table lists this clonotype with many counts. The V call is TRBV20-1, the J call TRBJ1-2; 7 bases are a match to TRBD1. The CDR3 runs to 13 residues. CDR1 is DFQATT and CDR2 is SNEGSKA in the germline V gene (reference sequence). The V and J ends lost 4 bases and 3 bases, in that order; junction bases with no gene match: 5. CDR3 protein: CSATDRAHYGYTF. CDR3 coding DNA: TGCAGTGCTACCGACAGGGCCCACTATGGCTACACCTTC.

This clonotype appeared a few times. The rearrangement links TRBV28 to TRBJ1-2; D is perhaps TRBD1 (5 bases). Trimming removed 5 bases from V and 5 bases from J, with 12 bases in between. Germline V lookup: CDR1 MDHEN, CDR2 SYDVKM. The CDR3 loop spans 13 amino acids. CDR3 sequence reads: CASSDRGGYGYTF. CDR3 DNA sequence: TGTGCCAGCAGTGACCGTGGGGGTTATGGCTACACCTTC.

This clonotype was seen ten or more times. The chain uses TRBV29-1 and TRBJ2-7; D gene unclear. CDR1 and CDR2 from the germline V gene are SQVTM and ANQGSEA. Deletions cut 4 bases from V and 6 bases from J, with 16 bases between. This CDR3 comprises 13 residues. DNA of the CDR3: TGCAGCGTTGGGTCCGCTAGTCCTGCCGAGCAGTACTTC. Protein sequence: CSVGSASPAEQYF.

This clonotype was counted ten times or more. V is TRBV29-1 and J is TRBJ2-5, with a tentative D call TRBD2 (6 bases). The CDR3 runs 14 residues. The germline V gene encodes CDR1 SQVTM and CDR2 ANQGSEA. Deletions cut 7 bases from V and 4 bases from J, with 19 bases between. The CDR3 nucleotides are TGCAGCGCTGATCAAGGTTCCGGGGGAGAGACCCAGTACTTC. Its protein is CSADQGSGGETQYF.